These 5 T cell receptor beta chains were sequenced from one sample in a study of blood T cell repertoires in COVID-19. The protocol was immunoSEQ multiplex PCR, while the TCRdb copy is restricted to in-frame clones and leaves out a portion. Counted here are 150,000 to 200,000 clones, under 80% occurring once; the ten biggest clones make up approximately 12%. Source material: peripheral blood. Source of these receptors: a man in his forties or fifties who had recovered from COVID-19.

The rearrangement links TRBV18 to TRBJ2-1; 9 positions agree with TRBD1. This CDR3 has 15 residues. CDR1 is KGHSH and CDR2 is LQKENI in the germline V gene. J gave up 5 bases and V 0 bases, and 2 bases lay outside the gene matches. CDR3: CASSPPTGGDNEQFF. The CDR3 nucleotides are TGTGCCAGCTCACCACCGACAGGGGGGGACAATGAGCAGTTCTTC.

This clone came up once. The V call is TRBV30, the J call TRBJ2-1, with D hard to call. Deletions cut 4 bases from V and 6 bases from J, with 16 bases between. This CDR3 spans 14 amino acids. Germline lookup yields CDR1 GTSNPN and CDR2 SVGIG (reference sequence). The CDR3, as DNA: TGTGCCTGGACCGTCGGTAGCCTCAGCAATGAGCAGTTCTTC. Amino acids: CAWTVGSLSNEQFF.

Only a few counts were recorded for this clone. The chain couples TRBV2 to TRBJ1-1; D is uncertain. Germline values: CDR1 SNHLY, CDR2 FYNNEI. The V and J ends lost 8 bases and 3 bases respectively, with 7 bases between them. CDR3 length equals 11 residues. The CDR3 sequence: CASHRDTEAFF. CDR3 in DNA: TGTGCCAGCCACCGGGACACTGAAGCTTTCTTT.

J is TRBJ2-1 and V is TRBV3-1 (or the pseudogene TRBV3-2); 8 bases are shared with TRBD2. J was trimmed by 8 bases and V by 10 bases; bases with no gene match: 19. Germline lookup yields CDR1 LGHDT and CDR2 YNNKEL (reference sequence). The CDR3 totals 16 residues. The CDR3 nucleotides read TGTGCCACCCGACAACAAGAAGCGGGAGCAGGGGATGAGCAGTTCTTC. Translation: CATRQQEAGAGDEQFF.

The chain couples TRBV24-1 to TRBJ2-2; a possible D gene is TRBD2 (5 bases). This CDR3 is 16 amino acids long. Germline V gives CDR1 KGHDR, CDR2 SFDVKD. Trimming stripped 4 bases from V and 5 bases from J, with 16 bases between. This chain's CDR3 is CATSELSGSLTGELFF. CDR3 nucleotides: TGTGCCACCAGTGAGCTGAGTGGGAGCCTTACCGGGGAGCTGTTTTTT.